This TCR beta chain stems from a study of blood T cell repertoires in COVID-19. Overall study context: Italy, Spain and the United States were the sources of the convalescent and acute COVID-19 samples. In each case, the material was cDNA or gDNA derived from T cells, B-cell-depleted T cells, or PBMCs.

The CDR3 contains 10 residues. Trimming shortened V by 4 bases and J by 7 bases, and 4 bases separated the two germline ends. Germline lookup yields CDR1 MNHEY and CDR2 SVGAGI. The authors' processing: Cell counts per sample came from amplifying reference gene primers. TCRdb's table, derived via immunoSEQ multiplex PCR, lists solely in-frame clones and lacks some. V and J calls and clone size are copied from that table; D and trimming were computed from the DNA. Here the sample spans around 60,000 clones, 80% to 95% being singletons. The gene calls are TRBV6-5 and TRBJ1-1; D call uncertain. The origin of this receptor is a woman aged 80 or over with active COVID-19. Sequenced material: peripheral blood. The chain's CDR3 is CASSSLEAFF. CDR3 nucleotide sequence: TGTGCCAGCAGTTCCCTTGAAGCTTTCTTT.